This T cell receptor beta chain was sequenced during a study of shared clonotypes between healthy human individuals. Study-wide results and caveats: Memory subsets generally showed lower estimated richness than naive subsets.

Partitioning of CD4+ cells yielded a CD45RA+ naive subset and a CD45RA-negative memory subset. Trimming at V came to 4 bases and at J to 4 bases, leaving 2 bases not matched to a gene. Germline V gene lookup returns CDR1 LNHDA and CDR2 SQIVND (reference sequence). The CDR3 runs to 13 residues. Replicate PCRs for sorted subsets used around 200 ng DNA; this equaled tens of thousands of T cell genomes. Only in-frame clones appear in the TCRdb table, and some are missing; sequencing was by immunoSEQ multiplex PCR. Of under 650,000 clones in the sample, 90% to 96% were seen once. With regard to this clone: Its matching antigen is unknown.

The sequenced sample consisted of naive CD4+ T cells sorted from blood. Indicated subset: CD45RA+ positively selected. The chain recombines TRBV19 with TRBJ2-3, with 7 bases aligning to TRBD1. The sequence derives from a woman in her thirties in good health. Here the CDR3 DNA reads TGTGCCAGTAGTAGCCAGGGGGCAGATACGCAGTATTTT. Protein sequence: CASSSQGADTQYF.